This T cell receptor (beta chain) derives from a study of shared clonotypes between healthy human individuals. Study-wide results and limits: Only blood was sampled; tissue repertoires likely differ. Generation probability values for non-shared clonotypes were lower than those for clonotypes shared by all four donors.

The V gene lost 2 bases and the J gene lost 1 base, with 2 bases spanning the gap. Germline CDR1 and CDR2: SGHVS and FNYEAQ. The CDR3 length is 12 residues. For this clone: Antigen: not known. This sequence may be a read error, since a much larger clone differs from it by one base. In the same sample, other DNA sequences code for this CDR3.

How the authors handled the data: From ImmunoSEQ came sequences covering only the junction and carrying no quality scores, so filtering differed. Some clones are missing from TCRdb's copy, which holds only in-frame ones; the method was immunoSEQ multiplex PCR. V and J calls and clone size are those listed in that table; D and trimming were worked out from the DNA. The table includes 900,000 to 1,200,000 clones, approximately 78% detected once. This clonotype was obtained from a man younger than 30 in good health. Some clones in this sample may be carry-over from other donors' samples. Sample: memory CD4+ T cells from PBMCs. Subset specified: CD45RA-negative fraction. The rearrangement uses TRBV7-6 and TRBJ2-5; D uncertain. In DNA, the CDR3 is TGTGCCAGCAGCTTAACCCAAGAGACCCAGTACTTC. It codes for CASSLTQETQYF.